This TCR beta chain was sequenced for a study of shared clonotypes between healthy human individuals. This clone came up once. Its antigen is not known. Donors comprised only Caucasian adults living in Nashville, Tennessee. Germline CDR1 and CDR2: MNHEY and SVGAGI. The trim removed 0 bases at V and 8 bases at J, leaving 5 bases unmatched. The CDR3 runs to 14 residues. General observations from the study: It was the non-shared clonotypes that had lower generation probabilities than clonotypes shared by all four donors. Several donors had around 5% of their naive CD4 clonotypes in common.

Clones were read by immunoSEQ multiplex PCR, and TCRdb kept only the in-frame ones, dropping some. The sample yields about 2.3 million clones, approximately 90% seen once. The clonotype originates from a man aged 18-30 years in good health. Some clones in this sample may be carry-over from other donors' samples. J is TRBJ1-2 and V is TRBV6-5, with TRBD1 matching 8 bases. Sequenced material: naive CD4+ T cells from PBMCs. The subset is: CD45RA+ positively selected. The CDR3 bases are TGTGCCAGCAGTTACTCGACAGGGGACGGCGGCTACACCTTC. It yields the protein CASSYSTGDGGYTF.